A single TCR beta chain is shown here with its context. This specimen comes from a study of OX40 agonist ivuxolimab in advanced cancers. Study as a whole: Aged 23 to 79 with a mean of roughly 63 years, they were about 78% male.

Profiling relied on immunoSEQ multiplex PCR, and the TCRdb table lists in-frame clones only, not all of them. This table has about 67,000 clones, around nine tenths appearing once. Trimming removed 10 bases from V and 10 bases from J, with 14 bases in between. From germline, CDR1 is MNHNS and CDR2 SASEGT. The CDR3 runs 11 residues. This TCR was sampled from an adult with an advanced solid tumor such as melanoma, head and neck, liver or kidney cancer. The specimen was CD4+ or CD8+ T cells sorted from blood, collected in a trial of the OX40 agonist ivuxolimab. The rearrangement links TRBV6-1 to TRBJ2-1, with a weak D call TRBD1 (6 bases). This CDR3 reads CATQGIHEQFF. The CDR3 nucleotides read TGTGCCACCCAGGGGATACACGAGCAGTTCTTC.